The subject of this entry is one T cell receptor (beta chain). There are a few counts of this clonotype. What antigen it recognizes has not been identified. Within one base of it there is no much larger clone, and no base qualities were kept. The data were obtained in a study of T cells after yellow fever vaccination (dated by TCRdb to between 2017 and 2020). Context from the whole study: Libraries from fractions with low cell numbers were prepared with the SMART-Seq v4 Ultra Low Input RNA kit. To follow T-cell clones before and after both primary and booster YFV17D yellow fever vaccination, bulk TCR alpha and beta repertoires underwent longitudinal sequencing. Two healthy male donors, one aged 18 to 30 and one aged 30 to 40 years, made up the cohort. Blood samples were taken at several timepoints before and after primary and secondary immunization, and bulk PBMC replicates and cell subsets were isolated. Broader findings and caveats from the paper: Computational filtering was required because FACS-sorted repertoires could contain abundant contaminating clonotypes from the bulk population. A small share of clonotypes occurred in both CD4 and CD8 compartments, likely arising from convergent recombination. Most clones expanded after primary vaccination (almost 97% of CD4 and 88% of CD8) were re-detected after the booster, suggesting that broad memory maintenance occurred. Compared with the primary T-cell response, the secondary T-cell response was weaker but faster, peaking on day 5 rather than day 15. The study included only a couple of donors, which limits how far the findings can be generalized.

The CDR3 contains 14 residues, cysteine and phenylalanine counted. The only DNA kept is the CDR3, 42 bases in frame from the first base. The germline V gene provides CDR1 MDHEN and CDR2 SYDVKM. The germline ends are 19 bases apart after V is trimmed by 9 bases and J by 5 bases. TCR cDNA was synthesized by 5'RACE template switching, through which a universal primer site and unique molecular identifiers were introduced. cDNA synthesis was primed from both the TCR alpha and TCR beta constant segments. Library amplification used two PCR steps, and the second PCR step added sample barcodes and sequencing adapters. Sequencing of libraries was done on Illumina HiSeq 2500 (2x100 bp) or NovaSeq (2x150 bp). Regarding the original processing steps: Reads were demultiplexed and collapsed into UMI consensus sequences with MIGEC, and V(D)J alignment was performed with MiXCR. Using edgeR on replicate PBMC samples, clonotypes were called vaccine-responding if FDR was below 0.01 and the log2 fold change was above 5 up to day 15. Bulk clonotypes were assigned CD4 or CD8 identity according to which sequenced CD4 or CD8 repertoire held them at higher abundance. TCRdb ran its own pipeline on the public reads, namely fastp trimming at Q25 and MiXCR clone calling, and kept in-frame beta chains. Merged by CDR3 protein, the rows form single entries marked with the most common genes and DNA. The V and J calls here are based on TCRdb, not the publication. The sample profile shows approximately 550,000 distinct CDR3 sequences; about 19% of them were found once. Roughly an eighth of the sample lies in the top ten.

Taken with the paper, the label for treatment or condition translates to: live attenuated yellow fever vaccine strain. Two biological replicates of bulk PBMCs were collected at each blood-draw timepoint. PBMCs were isolated from peripheral blood using a standard Ficoll-Paque protocol. TriZol was used to extract RNA from bulk PBMCs, CD4 and CD8 fractions, and dextramer-positive and dextramer-negative fractions. The chain is made from TRBV28 and TRBJ2-5, with TRBD1 as a weak D call on 5 bases. The sample here was PBMCs, taken 15 days after the yellow fever booster vaccination. This clonotype was sampled from a man younger than 45 who received the YFV17D yellow fever vaccine. The DNA reads TGTGCCAGTTTCAACAGGCTGGGTCGGGAGACCCAGTACTTC. The encoded protein is CASFNRLGRETQYF.